A single sample is the source of the 12 T cell receptor beta chains below, sequenced in a study of T cells in Graves' hyperthyroidism and ophthalmopathy. TCR beta CDR3 sequences were amplified from RNA transcripts. The HTBI primer set drove a first-round RT-PCR of the TCR CDR3. TCRdb used MiXCR to reprocess the multiplex PCR reads, holding one entry per CDR3 protein. This sample carries hundreds of thousands of distinct CDR3 sequences, approximately 40% of them seen once, and the ten largest clones take 7.5% to 9.5%. Input material: blood. These receptors all stem from a young man with Graves' hyperthyroidism.

This chain links TRBV11-3 with TRBJ1-4; TRBD1 matches at 10 bases. The CDR3 is 16 amino acids. The V gene's germline CDR1 is SGHNT and CDR2 YENEEA. After removal of 5 bases from V and 4 bases from J, the junction contained 7 bases not matched to a gene. CDR3 bases: TGTGCCAGCAGCCTCGACAGGGGGCAGAATAATGAAAAACTGTTTTTT. Amino acids: CASSLDRGQNNEKLFF.

This chain connects TRBV6-1 to TRBJ2-6, with D unresolved. Germline V lookup: CDR1 MNHNS, CDR2 SASEGT. The CDR3 length is 17 residues. Trimming cost V 5 bases and J 1 base, with 15 bases left between them. CDR3 bases: TGTGCCAGCAGTTACGGGCAGTCGACTTCTGGGGCCAACGTCCTGACTTTC. Translated, it gives CASSYGQSTSGANVLTF.

The chain carries TRBV15 and TRBJ2-2; tentatively, D is TRBD2 (7 bases). CDR3 length equals 18 residues. V dropped 0 bases and J dropped 2 bases, with 16 bases sitting between them. Germline CDR1 and CDR2: LNHNV and YYDKDF (reference sequence). The chain's CDR3 is CATSRDLWRGPNTGELFF. The DNA of the CDR3 is TGTGCCACCAGCAGAGATCTTTGGCGGGGGCCTAACACCGGGGAGCTGTTTTTT. The whole variable domain, filled in from reference TRBV15 and TRBJ2-2, reads DAMVIQNPRYQVTQFGKPVTLSCSQTLNHNVMYWYQQKSSQAPKLLFHYYDKDFNNEADTPDNFQSRRPNTSFCFLDIRSPGLGDTAMYLCATSRDLWRGPNTGELFFGEGSRLTVL.

The chain uses TRBV7-2 and TRBJ2-2; D remains ambiguous. Trimming removed 5 bases at V and 4 bases at J, with 17 bases between. Germline CDR1 is SGHTA and CDR2 is FQGNSA. The CDR3 extends over 16 amino acids. The DNA of the CDR3 is TGTGCCAGCAGCCCCACCCCGATGACACCCACCGGGGAGCTGTTTTTT. Its protein is CASSPTPMTPTGELFF. Full variable domain (remainder filled in from reference TRBV7-2 and TRBJ2-2): GAGVSQSPSNKVTEKGKDVELRCDPISGHTALYWYRQSLGQGLEFLIYFQGNSAPDKSGLPSDRFSAERTGGSVSTLTIQRTQQEDSAVYLCASSPTPMTPTGELFFGEGSRLTVL.

This clonotype was seen many times. The V gene is TRBV7-9, the J gene TRBJ1-1, with D possibly matching TRBD1 (5 bases). V lost 5 bases to trimming and J lost 3 bases, with 13 bases between them. The CDR3 sequence is 14 residues long. Germline lookup yields CDR1 SEHNR and CDR2 FQNEAQ (reference sequence). The CDR3 DNA sequence: TGTGCCAGCAGCCCTGATGGGGGGGACACTGAAGCTTTCTTT. Translating gives CASSPDGGDTEAFF.

Remarks on this clonotype: This sequence may be a read error, since a much larger clone differs from it by one base. V and J are TRBV10-3 and TRBJ1-4; D unclear. Looked up from germline, CDR1 is ENHRY and CDR2 is SYGVKD. The CDR3 is 16 residues long. V shed 0 bases and J shed 0 bases, with 8 bases lying between them. The CDR3 DNA is TGTGCCATCAGTGAGTCGACCGCCCCAACTAATGAAAAACTGTTTTTT. It translates to CAISESTAPTNEKLFF.

CDR3 sequence: CSAEGDRSYEQYF. For the CDR3, the DNA is TGCAGTGCTGAGGGGGACAGGTCCTACGAGCAGTACTTC. The chain employs TRBV20-1 and TRBJ2-7; 8 positions agree with TRBD1. Germline V gene data show CDR1 as DFQATT and CDR2 as SNEGSKA (reference sequence). Losses at the gene ends were 5 bases for V and 1 base for J; bases not matched to a gene: 4. This CDR3 is built from 13 residues.

This clonotype was recorded many times. V and J are TRBV29-1 and TRBJ2-2; 8 bases are shared with TRBD2. CDR3 size: 14 residues. Germline CDR1 reads SQVTM; CDR2 reads ANQGSEA. Trimming took 4 bases from V and 3 from J; bases not matched to a gene: 4. CDR3 residues: CSVAPGRDTGELFF. CDR3 DNA sequence: TGCAGCGTTGCTCCCGGGAGGGACACCGGGGAGCTGTTTTTT.

The CDR3 sequence: CASSQYQGEDSFGYTF. CDR3 DNA sequence: TGCGCCAGCAGCCAGTACCAGGGGGAGGATAGTTTTGGCTACACCTTC. The V call is TRBV4-1, the J call TRBJ1-2, with TRBD1 identical over 7 bases. The V gene end was trimmed by 3 bases and the J gene end by 7 bases; junction bases not matched to a gene: 14. The CDR3 length is 16 residues. Per the germline V gene, CDR1 is MGHRA and CDR2 is YSYEKL.

The rearrangement joins TRBV7-6 to TRBJ2-7; TRBD2 matches 9 bases. The J call may not be correct, given that the DNA end is closer to TRBJ2-5. Germline assignment: CDR1 SGHVS and CDR2 FNYEAQ. The CDR3 totals 15 residues. The CDR3 coding sequence is TGTGCCAGCAGCTTGGGAACTAGCGGGCAAAAGACCCAGTACTTC. It yields the protein CASSLGTSGQKTQYF.

The CDR3 coding sequence is TGTGCCAGCAGCCCGGGAGAGCGCATAACCGACTCCTATGGCTACACCTTC. Translating gives CASSPGERITDSYGYTF. This chain connects TRBV7-9 to TRBJ1-2, with D unclear. V lost 5 bases, J lost 4 bases, and 23 bases lay in between. This CDR3 comprises 17 residues. CDR1 is SEHNR, CDR2 FQNEAQ, per germline (reference sequence).

This clonotype has at least ten counts. V and J are TRBV29-1 and TRBJ1-2, with 9 bases fitting TRBD1. V lost 5 bases to trimming and J lost 6 bases; unmatched junction nucleotides: 7. Germline V gene sequence: CDR1 SQVTM, CDR2 ANQGSEA. This CDR3 comprises 13 residues. The CDR3 coding sequence is TGCAGCGTTCGGACAGGGGAAGAGGATGGCTACACCTTC. Protein sequence: CSVRTGEEDGYTF.